The source of this TCR beta chain is a study of tumor-infiltrating lymphocytes in primary liver carcinoma (TCRdb year 2017). A note on the overall study: The five patients, three men and two women aged 30 to 69 years, had hepatocellular carcinoma (four) or combined HCC and intrahepatic cholangiocarcinoma (one). To link TCRbeta repertoire diversity to the local molecular phenotype, the 25 tumor region samples were profiled with Agilent mRNA microarrays. The five patients had tumors of stage T1-T3 N0M0, with maximum diameters ranging from about 4.2 to 10 cm. Samples yielded roughly 3.5 to 7.13 million productive TCRbeta reads; read depth did not differ significantly between tissue types. A total of roughly 35 specimens from 5 patients went through TCRbeta repertoire sequencing, namely 25 tumor regions, 5 adjacent noncancerous liver tissues and 5 peripheral blood samples. Technical replicate repertoires showed high reproducibility, with mean shared-clone rates approximately 0.89 and correlation coefficients above 0.95. For each liver tumor, the study sampled five regions along with adjacent normal tissue and blood, and applied TCRbeta repertoire sequencing, expression microarrays and whole-exome sequencing.

The sample holds many counts of this clonotype. There is no known antigen for this receptor. Within one base of it there is no much larger clone, and no base qualities were kept. Total RNA and DNA were co-extracted from 20-30 mg of bulk tissue with the AllPrep DNA/RNA mini kit, without cell sorting. Surgical resection was performed in China between late 2015 and March 2016 on roughly 5 patients with histopathologically diagnosed primary liver carcinoma. At the time of sampling, the patients had chronic HBV infection and had not received any treatment. Each tumor was sampled at five spatially separated regions: the superior, inferior, left-lateral and right-lateral poles and the tumor centre. Histology showed that every tumor sample contained more than 85% viable tumor cells. Pieces of fresh tumor and adjacent tissue were cut in half, with one half kept in RNAlater at -80 degrees C and the other half sent for histology.

The full study reports these points: Repertoire overlap was found to be higher between tumor regions (mean approximately 35%) than between tumor-adjacent (roughly 17%) or tumor-blood (around 14%) pairs, consistent with antigen-driven expansion. Compared with blood, tumors had a significantly larger share of the repertoire taken up by the top 250 clones (p = 0.039). Because sequencing covered only the TCR beta chain and unpaired alpha chains were not captured, true repertoire diversity is likely underestimated. Only a few patients were included in the study, and the authors note that the findings should be validated in a larger study. Only roughly 8-25% of top clones appeared in all five regions of a tumor, which suggests that tumor-infiltrating T cells are spatially heterogeneous. Because the samples were bulk and unsorted, CD4+ and CD8+ T cell repertoires could not be compared.

The germline V gene encodes CDR1 SQVTM and CDR2 ANQGSEA. V has 6 bases trimmed and J has 5 bases trimmed; junction bases matching no gene number 9. Including the terminal cysteine and phenylalanine, the CDR3 comprises 14 residues. Solely the CDR3 DNA is kept, with 42 bases framed from the first base. TCRbeta-specific cDNA was reverse-transcribed from around 0.45 ug total RNA using a constant-region primer and ProtoScript II reverse transcriptase. Three nested multiplex PCR rounds, following a slightly modified ARM-PCR procedure, were used to build the TCRbeta libraries. Multiplex TRBV1-TRBV30 forward primers and a Cbeta reverse primer were used in the first two PCR rounds, each of which was run for around 10 cycles. Sample barcodes and Illumina adapters were added in a final 25-cycle PCR using Deep VentR polymerase. Amplicons of 200-500 bp were gel-purified with a QIAquick gel extraction kit before sequencing. The TCRbeta amplicons were sequenced with 250-bp paired-end reads on an Illumina HiSeq 2500. From the authors' description of their analysis: Reads were quality-trimmed with Trimmomatic v0.33, and paired reads were merged with FLASH v1.2.11 to recover full CDR3 sequences. V, D and J germline segments were assigned to the rearranged TCRbeta sequences by MiGEC v1.2.1b. VDJtools v1.0.0 computed clonotype statistics and Shannon-Wiener diversity indices. Except for diversity analysis, only the 250 most abundant clonotypes of each sample were used in subsequent analyses to reduce sampling bias. TCRdb trimmed public reads at Q25 via fastp, called clones via MiXCR and kept in-frame beta chains. Rows are combined by CDR3 protein, so each entry shows the most common genes and DNA. What appears here as the V and J calls and clone size reflects TCRdb's work, not the paper's. A total of 70,000 to 75,000 distinct CDR3 sequences appear in this sample, approximately 70% of them only once. Around a quarter of the sample goes to the ten largest clones.

The specimen sequenced was liver tumor tissue from sampling region 4. The cell subset or site label on this specimen signifies: tumor region T4, right-lateral pole. The clonotype was recovered from a man aged 35 to 55 with primary liver carcinoma and hepatitis B virus infection. The chain joins TRBV29-1 to TRBJ2-7; 11 bases in the middle match TRBD1. The CDR3 region has the sequence CSVFRDRGGNEQYF. The nucleotide sequence is given as TGCAGCGTATTCCGGGACAGGGGGGGGAACGAGCAGTACTTC.